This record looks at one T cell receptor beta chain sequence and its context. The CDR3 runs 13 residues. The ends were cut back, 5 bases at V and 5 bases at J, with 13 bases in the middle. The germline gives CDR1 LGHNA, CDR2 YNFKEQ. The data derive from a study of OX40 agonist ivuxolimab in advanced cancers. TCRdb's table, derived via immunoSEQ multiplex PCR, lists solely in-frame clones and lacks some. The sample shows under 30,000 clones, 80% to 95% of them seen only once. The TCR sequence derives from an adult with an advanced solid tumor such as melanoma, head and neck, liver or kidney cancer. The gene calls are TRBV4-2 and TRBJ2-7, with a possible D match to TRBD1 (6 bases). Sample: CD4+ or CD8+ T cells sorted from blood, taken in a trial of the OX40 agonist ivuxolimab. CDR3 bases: TGTGCCAGCAGCTTTGGACAGACTAACGAGCAGTACTTC. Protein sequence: CASSFGQTNEQYF.